What follows is one T cell receptor (beta chain) and its context. The antigen it binds to is not known. Per-base qualities were not stored, and no clone one base away is much larger. Libraries of naive CD8 T cells were built from anywhere between about 17,000 and 1,000,000 sorted cells, with 10%, 30% or 50% of the purified RNA used. Naive CD8 T cells, defined as CD8+CD4-CCR7+CD45RA+, were FACS-sorted into RLT Plus buffer on a BD FACSAria II. Detection sensitivity was tested by spiking Jurkat RNA equal to roughly ten TCR copies' worth into samples containing about 20,000-1,100,000 naive CD8 T cells. CD8 T cells were enriched with RosetteSep CD8+ T Cell Enrichment Cocktail and Ficoll-Paque, followed by ACK red cell lysis. Including cysteine and phenylalanine, the CDR3 has 15 amino acids. CDR3 DNA only is kept here, 45 bases in frame from base 1. The V end loses 5 bases and the J end loses 7 bases, and a stretch of 17 bases separates them. The germline V gene encodes CDR1 SGHVS and CDR2 FNYEAQ.

This sample stems from a study of molecular identifiers for immune sequencing clone quantification (dated by TCRdb to the late 2010s). About the full investigation: For a replicate experiment, the RNA from either approximately 20,000 or 100,000 naive CD8 T cells was divided into five aliquots, and four of those aliquots went on to sequencing. This methods study benchmarked molecular-identifier clustering-based TCR repertoire sequencing (MIDCIRS) and TCR RNA copy counting, using CD8 T cells to do so. The paper as a whole reports these results and caveats: Clones above 20 RNA copies held over 99% of molecules in CMV-specific effector cells but under 1% in naive cells. When barcode sub-clustering was left out, chimeric consensus sequences inflated TCR diversity, with chimeras reaching as high as 47%. Identical TCR molecules sharing a barcode could cause highly expanded clone sizes to be underestimated. Modeling indicated about three TCR RNA copies recovered per cell, compared with around 10 by digital PCR, which implies a capture efficiency of approximately 30%. The naive libraries included spiked-in Jurkat TCR RNA (roughly nine copies' worth), and this RNA is not part of the donor repertoire. Spiked-in Jurkat TCR RNA equal to a single cell's worth was reported to be detectable even within 1,100,000 naive CD8 T cells.

The method behind the library was PCR. Instrument used: NextSeq 500. Preparation of bulk TCR libraries followed a previously described approach, with the TCR primers listed in Table S5. Purification of total RNA was performed with the Qiagen AllPrep DNA/RNA kit. Before analysis, reads from multiple sequencing runs of one library were combined. Per the authors' processing: Only reads with exact TCR constant sequence were kept, trimmed to 150 nt, and grouped by their 12-nt molecular barcodes. Reads within each barcode group were sub-clustered using a 15% Levenshtein threshold, and quality-weighted consensus sequences were constructed for each RNA molecule. Non-functional sequences were removed, as were lower-count sequences one edit away from another. On the basis of fitting two negative binomial distributions, barcode sub-clusters with fewer than 20% of the maximum read count were discarded. The public reads were quality trimmed at Q25 with fastp and then assembled into clones with MiXCR by TCRdb, keeping productive beta chains. Every CDR3 protein is listed once, alongside the most common genes and DNA of its rows. TCRdb, not the original authors, processed these V and J calls. Counted in this sample were approximately 630,000 distinct CDR3 sequences; around 25% of them appeared once. About 0.8% of the sample is taken by the ten largest.

The receptor was derived from a human donor in good health. Some libraries in this study had Jurkat cell RNA spiked in. The source material was naive CD8+ T cells from blood, with Jurkat cell RNA spiked in. The meaning of the sample's cell subset or site label: FACS-sorted CD8+CD4-CCR7+CD45RA+ naive T cells. Recombination linked TRBV7-6 to TRBJ2-2, with a weak D call of TRBD2 (6 bases match). In nucleotides, the sequence is TGTGCCAGCAGCCCCTGGGGGACTTCGAGCGGGGAGCTGTTTTTT. Its translation is CASSPWGTSSGELFF. When the CDR3 is completed using the reference TRBV7-6 and TRBJ2-2 genes on either side, the full variable domain is GAGVSQSPRYKVTKRGQDVALRCDPISGHVSLYWYRQALGQGPEFLTYFNYEAQQDKSGLPNDRFSAERPEGSISTLTIQRTEQRDSAMYRCASSPWGTSSGELFFGEGSRLTVL.